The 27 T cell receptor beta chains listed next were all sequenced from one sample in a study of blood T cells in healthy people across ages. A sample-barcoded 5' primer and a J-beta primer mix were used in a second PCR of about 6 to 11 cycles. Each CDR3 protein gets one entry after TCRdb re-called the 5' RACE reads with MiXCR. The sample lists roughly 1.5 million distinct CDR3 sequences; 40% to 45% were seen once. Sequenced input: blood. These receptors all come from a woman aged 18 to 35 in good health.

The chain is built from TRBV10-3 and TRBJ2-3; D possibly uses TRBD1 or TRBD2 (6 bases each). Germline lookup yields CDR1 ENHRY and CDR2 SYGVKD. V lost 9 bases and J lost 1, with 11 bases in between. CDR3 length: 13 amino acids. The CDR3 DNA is TGTGCCATTGCGAGGGGGGGCACAGATACGCAGTATTTT. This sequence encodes CAIARGGTDTQYF.

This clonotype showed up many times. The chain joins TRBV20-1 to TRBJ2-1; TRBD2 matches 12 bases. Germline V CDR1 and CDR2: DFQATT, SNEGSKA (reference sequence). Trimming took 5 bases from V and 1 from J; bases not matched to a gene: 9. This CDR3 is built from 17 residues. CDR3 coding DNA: TGCAGTGCTGCTACTAGCGGGGGGCAAAAATCCTACAATGAGCAGTTCTTC. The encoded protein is CSAATSGGQKSYNEQFF.

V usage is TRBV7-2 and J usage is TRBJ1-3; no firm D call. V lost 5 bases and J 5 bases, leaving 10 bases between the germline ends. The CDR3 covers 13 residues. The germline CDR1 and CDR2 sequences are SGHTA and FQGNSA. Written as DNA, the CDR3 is TGTGCCAGCAGCACCCGGGTGCGAAACACCATATATTTT. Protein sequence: CASSTRVRNTIYF.

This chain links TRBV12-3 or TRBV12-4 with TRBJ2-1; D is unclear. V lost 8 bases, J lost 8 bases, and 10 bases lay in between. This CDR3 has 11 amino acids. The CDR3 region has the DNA TGTGCCAGCGCCTATTCCGATGAGCAGTTCTTC. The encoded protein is CASAYSDEQFF.

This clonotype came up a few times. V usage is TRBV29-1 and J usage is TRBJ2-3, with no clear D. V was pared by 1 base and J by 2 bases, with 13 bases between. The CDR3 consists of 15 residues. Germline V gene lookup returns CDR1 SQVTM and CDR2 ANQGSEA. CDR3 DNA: TGCAGCGTTGAAGTTGGTCCGGGTTCCACAGATACGCAGTATTTT. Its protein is CSVEVGPGSTDTQYF.

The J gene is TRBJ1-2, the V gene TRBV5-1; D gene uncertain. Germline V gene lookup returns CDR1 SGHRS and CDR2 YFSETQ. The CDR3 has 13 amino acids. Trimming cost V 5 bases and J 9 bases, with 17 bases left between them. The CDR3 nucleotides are TGCGCCAGCAGGTACCGGACGGATGGGAGCTACACCTTC. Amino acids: CASRYRTDGSYTF. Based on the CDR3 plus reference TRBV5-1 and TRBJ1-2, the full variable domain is KAGVTQTPRYLIKTRGQQVTLSCSPISGHRSVSWYQQTPGQGLQFLFEYFSETQRNKGNFPGRFSGRQFSNSRSEMNVSTLELGDSALYLCASRYRTDGSYTFGSGTRLTVV.

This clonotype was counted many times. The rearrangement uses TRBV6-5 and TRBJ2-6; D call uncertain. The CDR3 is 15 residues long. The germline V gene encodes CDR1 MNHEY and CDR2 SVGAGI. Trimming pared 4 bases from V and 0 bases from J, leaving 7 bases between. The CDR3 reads CASSSRSSGANVLTF. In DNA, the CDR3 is TGTGCCAGCAGTTCTCGGAGCTCTGGGGCCAACGTCCTGACTTTC.

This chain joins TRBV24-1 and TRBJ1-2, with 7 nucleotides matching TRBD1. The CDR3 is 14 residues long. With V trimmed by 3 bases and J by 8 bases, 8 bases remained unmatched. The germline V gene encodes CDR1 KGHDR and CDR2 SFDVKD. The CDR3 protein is CATSDTDRAQGYTF. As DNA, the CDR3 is TGTGCCACCAGTGATACCGACAGGGCTCAAGGCTACACCTTC.

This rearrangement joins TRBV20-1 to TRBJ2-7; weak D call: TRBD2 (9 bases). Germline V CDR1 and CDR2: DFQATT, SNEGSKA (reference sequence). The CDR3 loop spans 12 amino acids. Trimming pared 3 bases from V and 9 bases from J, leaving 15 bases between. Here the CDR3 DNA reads TGCAGTGCTAGCTCTAGCGGGACAGGGCAGTACTTC. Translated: CSASSSGTGQYF.

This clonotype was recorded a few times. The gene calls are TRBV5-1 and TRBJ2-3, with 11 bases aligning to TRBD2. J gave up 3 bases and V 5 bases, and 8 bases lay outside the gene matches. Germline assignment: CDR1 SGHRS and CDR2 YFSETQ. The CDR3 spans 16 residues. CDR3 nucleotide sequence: TGCGCCAGCAGACCACCTGGACTAGCGGGTACAGATACGCAGTATTTT. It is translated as CASRPPGLAGTDTQYF. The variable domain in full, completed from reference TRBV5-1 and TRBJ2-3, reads KAGVTQTPRYLIKTRGQQVTLSCSPISGHRSVSWYQQTPGQGLQFLFEYFSETQRNKGNFPGRFSGRQFSNSRSEMNVSTLELGDSALYLCASRPPGLAGTDTQYFGPGTRLTVL.

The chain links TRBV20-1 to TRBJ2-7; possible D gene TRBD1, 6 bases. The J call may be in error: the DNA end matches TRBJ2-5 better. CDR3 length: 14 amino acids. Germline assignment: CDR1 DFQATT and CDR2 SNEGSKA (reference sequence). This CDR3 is CSARDPNREETQYF. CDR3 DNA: TGCAGTGCTAGAGATCCGAACAGGGAAGAGACCCAGTACTTC.

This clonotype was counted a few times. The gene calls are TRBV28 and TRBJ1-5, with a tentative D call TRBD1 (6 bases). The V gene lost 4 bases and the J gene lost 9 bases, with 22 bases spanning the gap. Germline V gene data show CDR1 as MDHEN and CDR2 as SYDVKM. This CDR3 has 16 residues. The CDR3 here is CASSSPRQALGRPQHF. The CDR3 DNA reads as TGTGCCAGCAGTTCCCCACGACAGGCCCTTGGGCGGCCCCAGCATTTT.

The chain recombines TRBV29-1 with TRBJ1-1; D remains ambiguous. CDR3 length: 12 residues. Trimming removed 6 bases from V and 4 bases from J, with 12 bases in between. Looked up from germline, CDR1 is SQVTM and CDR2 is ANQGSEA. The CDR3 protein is CSVRNGVTEAFF. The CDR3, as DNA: TGCAGCGTGCGGAATGGGGTCACTGAAGCTTTCTTT.

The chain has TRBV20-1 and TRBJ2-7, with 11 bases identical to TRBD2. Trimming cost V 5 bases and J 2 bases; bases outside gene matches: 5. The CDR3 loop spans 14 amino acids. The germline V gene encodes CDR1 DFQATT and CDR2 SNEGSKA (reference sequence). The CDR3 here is CSAPLAGGPYEQYF. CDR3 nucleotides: TGCAGTGCTCCTCTAGCGGGAGGCCCCTACGAGCAGTACTTC.

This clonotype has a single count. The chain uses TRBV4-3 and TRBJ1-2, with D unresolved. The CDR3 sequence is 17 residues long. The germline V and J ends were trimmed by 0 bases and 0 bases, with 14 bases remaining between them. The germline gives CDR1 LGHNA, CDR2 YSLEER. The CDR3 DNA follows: TGCGCCAGCAGCCAAGATCGGGCGGGTTTCGCTAACTATGGCTACACCTTC. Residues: CASSQDRAGFANYGYTF.

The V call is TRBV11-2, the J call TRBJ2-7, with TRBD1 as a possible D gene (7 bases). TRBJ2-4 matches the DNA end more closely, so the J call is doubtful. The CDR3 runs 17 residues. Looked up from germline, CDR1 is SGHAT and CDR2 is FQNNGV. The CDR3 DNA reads TGTGCCAGCAGCTACCCTACAGGGGAGGTAGCCAAAAACATTCAGTACTTC. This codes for CASSYPTGEVAKNIQYF.

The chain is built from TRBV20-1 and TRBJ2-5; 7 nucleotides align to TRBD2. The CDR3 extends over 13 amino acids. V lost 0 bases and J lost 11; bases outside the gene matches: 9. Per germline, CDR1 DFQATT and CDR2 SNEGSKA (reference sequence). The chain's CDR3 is CSARDSGAGEQYF. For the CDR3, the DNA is TGCAGTGCTAGAGATTCTGGGGCGGGGGAGCAGTACTTC.

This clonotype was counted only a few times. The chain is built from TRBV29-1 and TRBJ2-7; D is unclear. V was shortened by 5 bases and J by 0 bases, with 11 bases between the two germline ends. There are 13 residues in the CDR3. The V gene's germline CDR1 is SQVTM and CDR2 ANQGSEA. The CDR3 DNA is TGCAGCGTTCGCCAGGTCCTCTCCTACGAGCAGTACTTC. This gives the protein CSVRQVLSYEQYF.

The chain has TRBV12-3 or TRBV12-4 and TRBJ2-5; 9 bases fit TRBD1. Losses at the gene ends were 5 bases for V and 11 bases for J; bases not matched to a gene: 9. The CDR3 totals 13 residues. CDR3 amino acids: CASSNTGGNEQYF. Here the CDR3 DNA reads TGTGCCAGCAGTAACACAGGGGGCAATGAGCAGTACTTC.

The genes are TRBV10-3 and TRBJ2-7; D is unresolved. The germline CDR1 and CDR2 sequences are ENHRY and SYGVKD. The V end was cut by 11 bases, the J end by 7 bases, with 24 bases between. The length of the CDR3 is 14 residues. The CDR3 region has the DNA TGTGCCCACAGCCCCCAGACTCCTTACAATGAGCAGTACTTC. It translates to CAHSPQTPYNEQYF.

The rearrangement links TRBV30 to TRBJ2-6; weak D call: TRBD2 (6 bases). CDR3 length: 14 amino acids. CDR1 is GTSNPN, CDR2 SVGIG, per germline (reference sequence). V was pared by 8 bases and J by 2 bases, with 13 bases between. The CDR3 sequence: CAMGGGAGANVLTF. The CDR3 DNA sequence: TGTGCCATGGGAGGAGGGGCTGGGGCCAACGTCCTGACTTTC.

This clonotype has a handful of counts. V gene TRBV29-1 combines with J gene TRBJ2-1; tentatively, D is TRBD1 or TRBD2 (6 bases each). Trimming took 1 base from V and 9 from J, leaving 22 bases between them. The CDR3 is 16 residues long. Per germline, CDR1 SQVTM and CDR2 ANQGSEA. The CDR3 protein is CSVEGEGGRKASEQFF. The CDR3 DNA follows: TGCAGCGTTGAAGGAGAAGGGGGGAGAAAGGCGAGTGAGCAGTTCTTC.

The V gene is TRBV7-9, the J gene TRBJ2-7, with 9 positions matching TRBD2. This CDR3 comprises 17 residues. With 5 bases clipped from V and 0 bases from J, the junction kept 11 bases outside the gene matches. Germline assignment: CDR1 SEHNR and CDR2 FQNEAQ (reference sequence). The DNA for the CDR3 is TGTGCCAGCAGCGCAACGTCTCTAGCGGGGAGCTCCTACGAGCAGTACTTC. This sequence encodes CASSATSLAGSSYEQYF.

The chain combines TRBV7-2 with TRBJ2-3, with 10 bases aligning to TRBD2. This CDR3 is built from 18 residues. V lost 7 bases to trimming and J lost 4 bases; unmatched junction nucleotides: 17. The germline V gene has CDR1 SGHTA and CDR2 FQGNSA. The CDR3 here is CASNSRGGSGGWADTQYF. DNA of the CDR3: TGTGCCAGCAACTCCCGGGGCGGTAGCGGGGGGTGGGCAGATACGCAGTATTTT.

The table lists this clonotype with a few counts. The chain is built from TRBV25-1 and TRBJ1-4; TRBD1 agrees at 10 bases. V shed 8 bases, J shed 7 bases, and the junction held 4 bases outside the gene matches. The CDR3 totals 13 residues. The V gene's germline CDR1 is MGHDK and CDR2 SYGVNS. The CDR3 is CASGGQGLEKLFF. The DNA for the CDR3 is TGTGCCAGCGGGGGACAGGGGCTTGAAAAACTGTTTTTT.

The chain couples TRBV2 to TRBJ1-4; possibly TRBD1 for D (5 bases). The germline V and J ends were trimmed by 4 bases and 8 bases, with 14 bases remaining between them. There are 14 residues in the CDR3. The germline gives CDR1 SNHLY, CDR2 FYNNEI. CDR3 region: CASSALGGAEKLFF. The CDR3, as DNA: TGTGCCAGCAGTGCGCTTGGAGGGGCAGAAAAACTGTTTTTT.

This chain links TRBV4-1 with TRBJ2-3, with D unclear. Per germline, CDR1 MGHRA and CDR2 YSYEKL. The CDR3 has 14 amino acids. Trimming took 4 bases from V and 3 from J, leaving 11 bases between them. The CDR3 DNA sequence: TGCGCCAGCAGCCCCAGGACCCGAACAGATACGCAGTATTTT. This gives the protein CASSPRTRTDTQYF.